A selection of T cell receptor beta chains follows, all from one sample in a study of T cell repertoires in cytomegalovirus infection. TCRdb itself ran the reads through MiXCR, one entry per CDR3 protein. The sample has approximately 110,000 distinct CDR3 sequences, more than 30% seen once; the top ten hold 58%. These receptors have no identified antigens. This specimen was CD8+ T cells from cultured PBMCs, taken from culture after CMV antigen stimulation. The receptors were sampled from a human donor in good health (CMV status not recorded). Some clones in this sample may be carry-over from other donors' samples. The CDR3 runs from the conserved cysteine through the conserved F or W. D genes are given only for firm matches. Expanded clones are given a class, and other clones once, few, many or no size at all.

.	TRBV5-1	TRBD1	TRBJ1-2	CASSLEGTGSNGYTF	TGCGCCAGCAGCTTGGAAGGGACAGGATCTAATGGCTACACCTTC
many	TRBV6-5	.	TRBJ1-2	CASSYIQGSPYGYTF	TGTGCCAGCAGTTACATACAGGGCAGTCCCTATGGCTACACCTTC
few	TRBV6-6	.	TRBJ2-3	CASSYPTDRPRRTDTQYF	TGTGCCAGCAGTTACCCGACTGACCGTCCCCGGAGGACAGATACGCAGTATTTT
.	TRBV29-1	.	TRBJ1-2	CSVDSDGHPYGYTF	TGCAGCGTTGACTCGGACGGACACCCCTATGGCTACACCTTC
many	TRBV7-8	.	TRBJ2-4	CASSSIEGVTKNIQYF	TGTGCCAGCAGCTCCATTGAGGGGGTGACCAAAAACATTCAGTACTTC
few	TRBV13	.	TRBJ2-1	CASSLGLMIGAGNEQFF	TGTGCCAGCAGCTTAGGCCTTATGATCGGTGCGGGGAATGAGCAGTTCTTC
.	TRBV12-3/TRBV12-4	TRBD1	TRBJ1-1	CASSSGTGIRTEAFF	TGTGCCAGCAGCTCGGGGACAGGGATACGGACTGAAGCTTTCTTT
many	TRBV4-1	.	TRBJ2-7	CASSQVDGGYEQYF	TGCGCCAGCAGCCAAGTGGATGGGGGTTACGAGCAGTACTTC
.	TRBV20-1	.	TRBJ1-2	CSARAGIYGYTF	TGCAGTGCTAGGGCAGGGATTTATGGCTACACCTTC
.	TRBV7-9	.	TRBJ2-7	CASSLTGGHSYEQYF	TGTGCCAGCAGCTTAACCGGGGGGCACTCCTACGAGCAGTACTTC
.	TRBV10-3	.	TRBJ1-1	CATGTRTGGAEAFF	TGTGCCACAGGGACAAGGACGGGGGGGGCTGAAGCTTTCTTT
.	TRBV20-1	TRBD1	TRBJ2-7	CSARDPGTGGLYEQYF	TGCAGTGCTAGAGATCCCGGGACAGGGGGCTTATACGAGCAGTACTTC
.	TRBV6-2/TRBV6-3	TRBD1	TRBJ1-1	CASTSDRVEAFF	TGTGCCAGCACCTCGGACAGGGTTGAAGCTTTCTTT
.	TRBV6-1	.	TRBJ2-7	CASSQHEAYEQYF	TGTGCCAGCAGCCAACACGAAGCCTACGAGCAGTACTTC
many	TRBV7-2	.	TRBJ1-2	CASSLDRAANYGYTF	TGTGCCAGCAGCTTAGACAGGGCAGCTAACTATGGCTACACCTTC
many	TRBV7-9	.	TRBJ2-1	CASRTTSQVGHTDEQFF	TGTGCCAGCAGAACGACCTCACAGGTGGGACACACGGATGAGCAGTTCTTC
few	TRBV7-9	.	TRBJ2-2	CASSFYRVAGELFF	TGTGCCAGCAGCTTCTACAGGGTTGCCGGGGAGCTGTTTTTT
.	TRBV19	.	TRBJ2-1	CASSIATVYNEQFF	TGTGCCAGTAGTATAGCGACGGTCTACAATGAGCAGTTCTTC
.	TRBV6-8	.	TRBJ2-4	CASSYFYGAGNIQYF	TGTGCCAGCAGTTACTTCTATGGGGCGGGAAACATTCAGTACTTC
many	TRBV15	.	TRBJ2-5	CATSRDLGWSQETQYF	TGTGCCACCAGCAGAGATCTCGGTTGGAGCCAAGAGACCCAGTACTTC
many	TRBV10-3	.	TRBJ2-7	CAIRDAGRNYEQYF	TGTGCCATCCGGGACGCGGGACGAAACTACGAGCAGTACTTC
.	TRBV12-5	.	TRBJ2-3	CASGFGHQGKNTDTQYF	TGTGCTAGTGGTTTTGGCCACCAAGGAAAAAACACAGATACGCAGTATTTT
.	TRBV4-1	.	TRBJ1-1	CASSPPGLQNTEAFF	TGCGCCAGCAGCCCTCCGGGACTACAGAACACTGAAGCTTTCTTT
few	TRBV7-6	TRBD1	TRBJ2-4	CASSLGRGQGNIQYF	TGTGCCAGCAGCCTGGGCCGGGGACAGGGAAACATTCAGTACTTC
.	TRBV6-1	.	TRBJ2-3	CASRAESTDTQYF	TGTGCCAGCAGGGCAGAAAGCACAGATACGCAGTATTTT
.	TRBV6-2/TRBV6-3	.	TRBJ1-5	CASSYDRNYQPQHF	TGTGCCAGCAGTTACGACAGAAATTATCAGCCCCAGCATTTT
few	TRBV10-3	TRBD1	TRBJ2-5	CAISDEGAETQYF	TGTGCCATCAGTGACGAGGGGGCCGAGACCCAGTACTTC
few	TRBV7-9	.	TRBJ1-1	CASSLAPELNTEAFF	TGTGCCAGCAGCTTAGCCCCGGAACTGAACACTGAAGCTTTCTTT
few	TRBV7-8	.	TRBJ1-5	CASSFGQSNQPQHF	TGTGCCAGCAGCTTCGGCCAAAGCAATCAGCCCCAGCATTTT
.	TRBV5-4	.	TRBJ1-2	CASSFATVYGYTF	TGTGCCAGCAGCTTCGCCACGGTCTATGGCTACACCTTC
.	TRBV6-6	.	TRBJ2-1	CASSYSLYAVDRTSYNEQFF	TGTGCCAGCAGTTACTCTCTCTACGCGGTAGACCGGACCTCCTACAATGAGCAGTTCTTC
.	TRBV28	TRBD1	TRBJ1-6	CASSLIGGFDNSPLHF	TGTGCCAGCAGTTTGATAGGGGGCTTCGATAATTCACCCCTCCACTTT
.	TRBV28	.	TRBJ2-3	CASSFGQGTDTQYF	TGTGCCAGCAGTTTTGGGCAGGGGACAGATACGCAGTATTTT